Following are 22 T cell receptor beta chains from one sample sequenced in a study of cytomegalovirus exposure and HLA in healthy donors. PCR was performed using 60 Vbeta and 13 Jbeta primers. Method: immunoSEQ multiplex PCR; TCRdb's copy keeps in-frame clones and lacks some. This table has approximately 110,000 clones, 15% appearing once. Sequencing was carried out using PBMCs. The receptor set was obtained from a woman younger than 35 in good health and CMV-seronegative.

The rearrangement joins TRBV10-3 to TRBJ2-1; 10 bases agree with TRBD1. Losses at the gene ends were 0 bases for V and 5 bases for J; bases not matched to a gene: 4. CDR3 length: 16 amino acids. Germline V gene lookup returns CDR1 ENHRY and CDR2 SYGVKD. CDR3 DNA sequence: TGTGCCATCAGTGAGTCACGGGGACAGGGGAACAATGAGCAGTTCTTC. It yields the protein CAISESRGQGNNEQFF.

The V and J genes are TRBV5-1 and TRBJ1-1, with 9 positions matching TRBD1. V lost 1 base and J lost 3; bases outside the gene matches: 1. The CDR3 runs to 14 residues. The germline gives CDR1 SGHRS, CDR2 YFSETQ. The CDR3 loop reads CASSLRTGDTEAFF. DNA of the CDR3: TGCGCCAGCAGCTTGCGGACAGGGGACACTGAAGCTTTCTTT.

CDR3 sequence reads: CASSPQRGRQETQYF. For the CDR3, the DNA is TGTGCCAGCAGCCCTCAACGAGGGAGGCAAGAGACCCAGTACTTC. The chain has TRBV7-6 and TRBJ2-5; D perhaps matches TRBD2 (6 bases). Germline CDR1 is SGHVS and CDR2 is FNYEAQ. This CDR3 contains 15 residues. The germline V and J ends were trimmed by 5 bases and 2 bases, with 15 bases remaining between them.

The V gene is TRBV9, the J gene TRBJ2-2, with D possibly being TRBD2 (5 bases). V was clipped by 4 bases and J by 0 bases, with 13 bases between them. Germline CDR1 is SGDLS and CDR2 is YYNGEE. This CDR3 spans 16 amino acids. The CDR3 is CASSPEGIPNTGELFF. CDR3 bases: TGTGCCAGCAGCCCCGAGGGTATTCCGAACACCGGGGAGCTGTTTTTT.

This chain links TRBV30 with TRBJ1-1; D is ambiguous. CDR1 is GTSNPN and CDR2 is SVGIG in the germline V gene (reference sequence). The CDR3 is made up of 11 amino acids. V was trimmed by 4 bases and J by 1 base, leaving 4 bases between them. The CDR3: CAWKRNTEAFF. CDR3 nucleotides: TGTGCCTGGAAGAGGAACACTGAAGCTTTCTTT.

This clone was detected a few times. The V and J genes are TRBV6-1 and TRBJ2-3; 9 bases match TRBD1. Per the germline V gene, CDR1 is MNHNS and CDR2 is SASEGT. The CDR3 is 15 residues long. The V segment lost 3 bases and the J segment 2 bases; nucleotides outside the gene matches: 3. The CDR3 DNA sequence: TGTGCCAGCAGTGAGAACAGGGGGCTCACAGATACGCAGTATTTT. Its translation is CASSENRGLTDTQYF.

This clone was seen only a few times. CDR3 protein: CASVLFTEAFF. The CDR3, as DNA: TGTGCCAGCGTACTGTTCACTGAAGCTTTCTTT. The chain links TRBV2 to TRBJ1-1; no firm D call. The V gene lost 8 bases and the J gene lost 4 bases, with 8 bases spanning the gap. Per germline, CDR1 SNHLY and CDR2 FYNNEI. The CDR3 covers 11 residues.

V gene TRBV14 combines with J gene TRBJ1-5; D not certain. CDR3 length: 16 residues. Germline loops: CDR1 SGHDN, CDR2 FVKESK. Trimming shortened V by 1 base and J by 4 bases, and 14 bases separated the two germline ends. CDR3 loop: CASSQGGIYDNQPQHF. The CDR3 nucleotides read TGTGCCAGCAGCCAAGGAGGCATTTACGATAATCAGCCCCAGCATTTT.

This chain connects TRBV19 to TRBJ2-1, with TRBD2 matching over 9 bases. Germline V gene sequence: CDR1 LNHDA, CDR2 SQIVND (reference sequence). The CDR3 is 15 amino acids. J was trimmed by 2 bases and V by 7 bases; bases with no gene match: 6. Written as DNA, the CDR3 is TGTGCCAGTACCGATAGCGGGAGTACCTACAATGAGCAGTTCTTC. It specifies CASTDSGSTYNEQFF.

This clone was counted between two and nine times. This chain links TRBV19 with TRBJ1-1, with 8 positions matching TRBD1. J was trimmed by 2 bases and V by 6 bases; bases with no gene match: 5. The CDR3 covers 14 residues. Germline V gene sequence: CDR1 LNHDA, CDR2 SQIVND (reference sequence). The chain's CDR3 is CASSKDRGNTEAFF. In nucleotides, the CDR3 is TGTGCCAGTAGCAAAGACAGGGGAAACACTGAAGCTTTCTTT.

The CDR3 protein is CASSLELNTEAFF. The CDR3 nucleotides read TGCGCCAGCAGCTTGGAACTTAACACTGAAGCTTTCTTT. The chain is built from TRBV5-1 and TRBJ1-1; D is undetermined. CDR3 length equals 13 residues. Germline lookup yields CDR1 SGHRS and CDR2 YFSETQ. V was cut by 0 bases and J by 2 bases, with 5 bases left in between.

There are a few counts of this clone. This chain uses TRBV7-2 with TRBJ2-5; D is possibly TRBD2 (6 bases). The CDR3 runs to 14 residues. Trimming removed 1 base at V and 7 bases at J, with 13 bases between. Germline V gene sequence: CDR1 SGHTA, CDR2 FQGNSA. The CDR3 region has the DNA TGTGCCAGCAGCTTAGTGACTAGATGGGGGACCCAGTACTTC. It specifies CASSLVTRWGTQYF.

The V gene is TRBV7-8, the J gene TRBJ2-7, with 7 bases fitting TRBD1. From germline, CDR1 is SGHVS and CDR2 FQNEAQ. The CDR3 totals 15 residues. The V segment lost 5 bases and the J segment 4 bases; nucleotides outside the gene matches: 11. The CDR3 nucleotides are TGTGCCAGCAGCCCCCCCTCGGGACAGAGATACGAGCAGTACTTC. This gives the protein CASSPPSGQRYEQYF.

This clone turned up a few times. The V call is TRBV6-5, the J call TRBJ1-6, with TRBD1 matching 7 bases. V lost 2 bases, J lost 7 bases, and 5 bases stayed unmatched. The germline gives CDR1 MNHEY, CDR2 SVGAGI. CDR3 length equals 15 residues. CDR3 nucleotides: TGTGCCAGCAGTTACGGGCGGACAGGAAATTCACCCCTCCACTTT. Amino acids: CASSYGRTGNSPLHF.

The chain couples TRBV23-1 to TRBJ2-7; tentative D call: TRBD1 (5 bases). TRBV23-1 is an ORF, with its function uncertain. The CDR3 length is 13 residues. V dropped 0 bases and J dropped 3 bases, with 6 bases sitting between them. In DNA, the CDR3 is TGCGCCAGCAGTCAATCGGGGCACTACGAGCAGTACTTC. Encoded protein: CASSQSGHYEQYF.

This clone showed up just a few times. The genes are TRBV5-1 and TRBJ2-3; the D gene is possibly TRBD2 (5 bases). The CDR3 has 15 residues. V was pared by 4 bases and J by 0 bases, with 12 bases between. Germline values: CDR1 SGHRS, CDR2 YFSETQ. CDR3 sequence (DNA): TGCGCCAGCAGCGGGGTAGGACTTAGCACAGATACGCAGTATTTT. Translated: CASSGVGLSTDTQYF.

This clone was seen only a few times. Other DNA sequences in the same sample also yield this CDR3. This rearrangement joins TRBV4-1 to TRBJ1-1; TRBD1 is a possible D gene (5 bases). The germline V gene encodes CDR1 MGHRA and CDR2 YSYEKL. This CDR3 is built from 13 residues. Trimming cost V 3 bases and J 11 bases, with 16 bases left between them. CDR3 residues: CASSQVLLGGAFF. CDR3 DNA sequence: TGCGCCAGCAGCCAGGTCCTTCTCGGGGGGGCTTTCTTT.

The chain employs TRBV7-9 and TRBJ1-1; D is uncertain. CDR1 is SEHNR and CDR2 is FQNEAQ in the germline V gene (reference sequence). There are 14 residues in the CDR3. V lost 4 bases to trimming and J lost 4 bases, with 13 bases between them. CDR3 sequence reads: CASSYSGVTTEAFF. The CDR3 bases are TGTGCCAGCAGCTACTCCGGGGTAACCACTGAAGCTTTCTTT. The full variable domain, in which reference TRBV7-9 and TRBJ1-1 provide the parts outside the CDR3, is DTGVSQNPRHKITKRGQNVTFRCDPISEHNRLYWYRQTLGQGPEFLTYFQNEAQLEKSRLLSDRFSAERPKGSFSTLEIQRTEQGDSAMYLCASSYSGVTTEAFFGQGTRLTVV.

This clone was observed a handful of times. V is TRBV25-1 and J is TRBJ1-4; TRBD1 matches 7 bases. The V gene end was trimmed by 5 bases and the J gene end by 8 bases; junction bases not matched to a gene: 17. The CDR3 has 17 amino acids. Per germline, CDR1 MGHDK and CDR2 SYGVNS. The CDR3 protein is CASSPRARGEVYEKLFF. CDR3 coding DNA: TGTGCCAGCAGTCCAAGGGCCAGGGGGGAAGTTTACGAAAAACTGTTTTTT.

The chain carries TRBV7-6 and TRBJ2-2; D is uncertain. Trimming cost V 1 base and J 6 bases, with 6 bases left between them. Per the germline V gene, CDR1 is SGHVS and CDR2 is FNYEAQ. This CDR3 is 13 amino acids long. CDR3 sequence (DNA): TGTGCCAGCAGCTTAGACAGATCCGGGGAGCTGTTTTTT. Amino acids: CASSLDRSGELFF. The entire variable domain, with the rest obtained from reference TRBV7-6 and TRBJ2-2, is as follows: GAGVSQSPRYKVTKRGQDVALRCDPISGHVSLYWYRQALGQGPEFLTYFNYEAQQDKSGLPNDRFSAERPEGSISTLTIQRTEQRDSAMYRCASSLDRSGELFFGEGSRLTVL.

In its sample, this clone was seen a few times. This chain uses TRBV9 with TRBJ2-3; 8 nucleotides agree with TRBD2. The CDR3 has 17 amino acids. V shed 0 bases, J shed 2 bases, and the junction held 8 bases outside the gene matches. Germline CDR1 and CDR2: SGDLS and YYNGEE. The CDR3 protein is CASSVDPGGGLTDTQYF. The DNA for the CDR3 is TGTGCCAGCAGCGTAGACCCCGGGGGGGGCCTCACAGATACGCAGTATTTT.

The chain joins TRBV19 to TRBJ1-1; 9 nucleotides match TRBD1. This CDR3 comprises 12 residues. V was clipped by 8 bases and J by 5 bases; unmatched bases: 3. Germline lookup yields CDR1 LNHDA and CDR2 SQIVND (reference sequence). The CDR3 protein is CASEQGATEAFF. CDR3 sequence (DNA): TGTGCCAGTGAACAGGGGGCAACTGAAGCTTTCTTT. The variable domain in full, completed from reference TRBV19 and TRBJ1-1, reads DGGITQSPKYLFRKEGQNVTLSCEQNLNHDAMYWYRQDPGQGLRLIYYSQIVNDFQKGDIAEGYSVSREKKESFPLTVTSAQKNPTAFYLCASEQGATEAFFGQGTRLTVV.